The present TCR beta chain was sequenced within a study of T cell responses to AZD1222 COVID-19 vaccine. Overall study: Pooled in the analysis were second doses at about 4 or about 12 weeks.

Whole-study results and caveats: Nearly half of spike-specific TCRs reportedly target variant regions that are unmutated in the B.1.351 and B.1.1.7 variants. At baseline, just six or seven AZD1222 recipients tested seropositive.

As concerns this clone: What it recognizes is unknown.

Profiled with immunoSEQ multiplex PCR; TCRdb holds only in-frame clones, not every one. The table has more than 60,000 clones, around 87% seen once. With 3 bases removed from V and 2 bases from J, the gap between germline ends came to 19 bases. The CDR3 covers 17 residues. Germline-derived CDR1 and CDR2 are MNHEY and SMNVEV (reference sequence). The material was peripheral blood, obtained on day 0 of AZD1222 vaccination. The V gene is TRBV27, the J gene TRBJ1-2, with a possible D match to TRBD1 (5 bases). The sequence was obtained from an adult in good health. The CDR3 here is CASSLGFGTPSNYGYTF. In nucleotides, the CDR3 is TGTGCCAGCAGTTTGGGATTTGGGACGCCCTCCAACTATGGCTACACCTTC.